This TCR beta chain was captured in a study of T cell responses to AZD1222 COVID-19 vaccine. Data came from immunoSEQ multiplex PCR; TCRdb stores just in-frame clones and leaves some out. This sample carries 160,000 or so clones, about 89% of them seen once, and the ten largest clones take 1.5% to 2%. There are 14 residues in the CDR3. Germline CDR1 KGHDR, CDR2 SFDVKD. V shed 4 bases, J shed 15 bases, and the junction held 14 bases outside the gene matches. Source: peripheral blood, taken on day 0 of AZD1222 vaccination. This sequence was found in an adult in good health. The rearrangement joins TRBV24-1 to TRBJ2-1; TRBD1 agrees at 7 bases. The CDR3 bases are TGTGCCACCAGTGACCCCACAAACACAGGGGTCGCGTTCTTC. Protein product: CATSDPTNTGVAFF.